Following are 27 T cell receptor beta chains from one sample sequenced in a study of Ad26.COV2.S vaccination and SARS-CoV-2 variants. Treatment indicated: 19 received Ad26.COV2.S at low or high dose, single or two shots; roughly 5 received placebo; per-sample allocation not given. Day 63 after the first vaccine or placebo injection was the time point for sampling. Clones were sequenced by immunoSEQ multiplex PCR, and TCRdb holds only the in-frame ones, with some missing. The table shows more than 300,000 clones, with 88% occurring only once. Sample: peripheral blood, taken in a trial of Ad26.COV2.S vaccine versus placebo. The receptors originated from a person between 18 and 65 years old who received the Ad26.COV2.S COVID-19 vaccine or a placebo.

This clone came up once. The chain recombines TRBV5-6 with TRBJ1-3; 7 nucleotides align to TRBD1. The germline CDR1 and CDR2 sequences are SGHDT and YYEEEE. V lost 2 bases and J lost 2; bases outside the gene matches: 7. CDR3 length: 16 amino acids. Here the CDR3 DNA reads TGTGCCAGCAGCTTTGGGCCCCAGGGGGCTGGAAACACCATATATTTT. This sequence encodes CASSFGPQGAGNTIYF.

As for this clone: At one of its ends the junction is not consistent with the germline gene, which may arise from a read error. This rearrangement joins TRBV10-3 to TRBJ1-3; no definite D call. The CDR3 loop spans 12 amino acids. Germline V gene data show CDR1 as ENHRY and CDR2 as SYGVKD. CDR3 in DNA: TGTGCCATCAGTGAGATGGCAGAAGGTCGGCATTTT. Translation gives CAISEMAEGRHF.

The chain recombines TRBV6-5 with TRBJ1-1; D possibly corresponds to TRBD1 (6 bases). V gave up 5 bases and J gave up 4 bases, with 14 bases separating them. The CDR3 consists of 14 residues. Germline V gives CDR1 MNHEY, CDR2 SVGAGI. CDR3 protein: CASSTQGSGTEAFF. The CDR3 DNA is TGTGCCAGCAGTACACAGGGCTCTGGCACTGAAGCTTTCTTT.

The V gene is TRBV5-1, the J gene TRBJ1-1; 7 positions match TRBD1. Unmatched junction bases numbered 6, after V lost 6 bases and J lost 1 base. CDR3 size: 14 residues. Germline CDR1 reads SGHRS; CDR2 reads YFSETQ. The CDR3 DNA is TGCGCCAGCAAATCGACAGGGTCGAACACTGAAGCTTTCTTT. Translating it yields CASKSTGSNTEAFF.

The chain recombines TRBV10-3 with TRBJ1-1; 9 bases are a match to TRBD1. The CDR3 has 14 amino acids. Unmatched junction bases numbered 4, after V lost 0 bases and J lost 8 bases. Germline CDR1 ENHRY, CDR2 SYGVKD. The CDR3 DNA sequence: TGTGCCATCAGTGAGTCGGACAGGGGTTCGGAAGCTTTCTTT. Residues: CAISESDRGSEAFF.

The rearrangement links TRBV7-2 to TRBJ2-7; the D gene is possibly TRBD1 (5 bases). Trimming removed 5 bases from V and 4 bases from J, with 9 bases in between. The germline gives CDR1 SGHTA, CDR2 FQGNSA. The CDR3 is 12 amino acids. CDR3 in amino acids: CASSQGPYEQYF. CDR3 coding DNA: TGTGCCAGCAGCCAGGGTCCGTACGAGCAGTACTTC.

The gene calls are TRBV20-1 and TRBJ1-5; D unclear. Trimming left V 0 bases short and J 7 bases short, with 4 bases between. The CDR3 covers 11 residues. CDR1 DFQATT and CDR2 SNEGSKA come from the germline V gene (reference sequence). Here the CDR3 reads CSARDKQPQHF. The CDR3 nucleotides read TGCAGTGCTAGAGATAAACAGCCCCAGCATTTT.

J is TRBJ1-2 and V is TRBV7-2, with D possibly matching TRBD1 (6 bases). Germline V CDR1 and CDR2: SGHTA, FQGNSA. V gave up 1 base and J gave up 4 bases, with 13 bases separating them. The CDR3 contains 15 residues. CDR3 protein: CASSLEPGVSYGYTF. The DNA of the CDR3 is TGTGCCAGCAGCTTAGAACCAGGGGTGAGCTATGGCTACACCTTC.

This clone turned up a few times. The rearrangement links TRBV7-3 to TRBJ1-6, with TRBD1 matching 8 bases. From germline, CDR1 is SGHTA and CDR2 FQGTGA. The CDR3 totals 15 residues. The ends lost 1 base at V and 14 bases at J; junction bases unmatched: 10. The CDR3 protein is CASSLSGTGGITLHF. The CDR3 nucleotides read TGTGCCAGCAGCTTAAGCGGGACAGGCGGGATCACCCTCCACTTT.

A single count supports this clone. V and J are TRBV28 and TRBJ1-4; 7 bases match TRBD1. Germline V lookup: CDR1 MDHEN, CDR2 SYDVKM. Trimming at V came to 5 bases and at J to 3 bases, leaving 6 bases not matched to a gene. The CDR3 spans 15 residues. CDR3 sequence reads: CASSARGTANEKLFF. DNA of the CDR3: TGTGCCAGCAGTGCTCGAGGGACAGCTAATGAAAAACTGTTTTTT.

V usage is TRBV5-6 and J usage is TRBJ1-2, with D uncertain. V was trimmed by 0 bases and J by 3 bases, leaving 9 bases between them. The CDR3 consists of 14 residues. The germline CDR1 and CDR2 sequences are SGHDT and YYEEEE. The CDR3 reads CASSLARTDYGYTF. CDR3 bases: TGTGCCAGCAGCTTGGCCAGGACGGACTATGGCTACACCTTC.

This rearrangement joins TRBV4-2 to TRBJ1-1; the D gene is possibly TRBD1 (6 bases). Trimming removed 5 bases at V and 2 bases at J, with 15 bases between. CDR3 length: 15 residues. The germline gives CDR1 LGHNA, CDR2 YNFKEQ. The CDR3 coding sequence is TGTGCCAGCAGCTTGGAAGGACAGTTCAACACTGAAGCTTTCTTT. Translated: CASSLEGQFNTEAFF.

The J gene is TRBJ2-1, the V gene TRBV20-1; D unclear. This CDR3 has 11 amino acids. The V gene lost 0 bases and the J gene lost 8 bases, with 5 bases spanning the gap. CDR1 is DFQATT and CDR2 is SNEGSKA in the germline V gene (reference sequence). The CDR3 region has the DNA TGCAGTGCTAGAGAACGGGATGAGCAGTTCTTC. Amino acid sequence: CSARERDEQFF.

V is TRBV5-6 and J is TRBJ1-6, with 9 positions matching TRBD1. With 4 bases clipped from V and 2 bases from J, the junction kept 10 bases outside the gene matches. CDR1 SGHDT and CDR2 YYEEEE come from the germline V gene. The CDR3 has 18 amino acids. CDR3 nucleotide sequence: TGTGCCAGCAGCCTCCCCTTTGGACAGGGGACCTATAATTCACCCCTCCACTTT. Translating it yields CASSLPFGQGTYNSPLHF.

In its sample, this clone was seen once. V usage is TRBV28 and J usage is TRBJ2-7, with unresolved D. V was shortened by 5 bases and J by 13 bases, with 24 bases between the two germline ends. Germline values: CDR1 MDHEN, CDR2 SYDVKM. The CDR3 is 14 amino acids. This CDR3 is CASSLPYGPPRAYF. The CDR3 bases are TGTGCCAGCAGTCTCCCGTACGGGCCACCCCGGGCCTACTTC.

The chain links TRBV30 to TRBJ1-5, with unresolved D. The CDR3 has 12 amino acids. V was shortened by 4 bases and J by 4 bases, with 8 bases between the two germline ends. Germline-derived CDR1 and CDR2 are GTSNPN and SVGIG (reference sequence). Written as DNA, the CDR3 is TGTGCCTGGACCCTCGGGAATCAGCCCCAGCATTTT. Translating it yields CAWTLGNQPQHF.

The chain joins TRBV7-2 to TRBJ2-7; D might be TRBD1 (6 bases). V was clipped by 1 base and J by 0 bases, with 10 bases between them. Germline V gene sequence: CDR1 SGHTA, CDR2 FQGNSA. The CDR3 is 15 amino acids. In DNA form, the CDR3 reads TGTGCCAGCAGCTTAGGGACAGCTCCCTCCTACGAGCAGTACTTC. Translating it yields CASSLGTAPSYEQYF.

The chain employs TRBV29-1 and TRBJ1-4; D is unresolved. Germline V lookup: CDR1 SQVTM, CDR2 ANQGSEA. The ends were cut back, 2 bases at V and 7 bases at J, with 11 bases in the middle. The CDR3 sequence is 13 residues long. CDR3 coding DNA: TGCAGCGTTGAACTCAGAAGAGGTGAAAAACTGTTTTTT. This sequence encodes CSVELRRGEKLFF.

V and J are TRBV19 and TRBJ2-1; D is tentatively TRBD1 or TRBD2 (5 bases each). V gave up 5 bases and J gave up 8 bases, with 13 bases separating them. The V gene's germline CDR1 is LNHDA and CDR2 SQIVND (reference sequence). The length of the CDR3 is 13 residues. CDR3 bases: TGTGCCAGTAGTCGGGGCAGGGATGATGAGCAGTTCTTC. Its translation is CASSRGRDDEQFF.

The chain is built from TRBV15 and TRBJ1-2, with TRBD1 identical over 7 bases. Germline CDR1 is LNHNV and CDR2 is YYDKDF (reference sequence). The CDR3 is 15 amino acids. Unmatched junction bases numbered 6, after V lost 1 base and J lost 4 bases. CDR3 sequence (DNA): TGTGCCACCAGCAGAGGTGACAGGGTAGTCTATGGCTACACCTTC. It yields the protein CATSRGDRVVYGYTF.

The chain carries TRBV7-9 and TRBJ2-3; tentatively, D is TRBD1 (5 bases). CDR3 size: 16 residues. Per the germline V gene, CDR1 is SEHNR and CDR2 is FQNEAQ (reference sequence). Trimming removed 3 bases at V and 0 bases at J, with 13 bases between. The CDR3 bases are TGTGCCAGCAGCTTCCAGGGAATCCCTAGCACAGATACGCAGTATTTT. Encoded protein: CASSFQGIPSTDTQYF.

The chain joins TRBV4-3 to TRBJ2-1, with D maybe TRBD1 (6 bases). The CDR3 totals 17 residues. Germline CDR1 and CDR2: LGHNA and YSLEER. The V and J ends lost 4 bases and 4 bases respectively, with 20 bases between them. The CDR3 is CASSRFGPGDTYNEQFF. CDR3 DNA: TGCGCCAGCAGCCGGTTCGGCCCAGGGGACACATACAATGAGCAGTTCTTC.

This clone has more than one count but fewer than ten. The chain has TRBV7-3 and TRBJ2-7, with 8 bases matching TRBD2. CDR1 and CDR2 from the germline V gene are SGHTA and FQGTGA. The CDR3 sequence is 15 residues long. Losses at the gene ends were 4 bases for V and 7 bases for J; bases not matched to a gene: 12. CDR3 loop: CASSSLGGGIWEQYF. The CDR3 nucleotides are TGTGCCAGCAGCTCCCTGGGCGGGGGGATTTGGGAGCAGTACTTC.

The V and J genes are TRBV27 and TRBJ1-2; 7 bases match TRBD1. The CDR3 loop spans 13 amino acids. Germline V gives CDR1 MNHEY, CDR2 SMNVEV (reference sequence). V lost 3 bases to trimming and J lost 6 bases; unmatched junction nucleotides: 4. The CDR3, as DNA: TGTGCCAGCAGTTTGACAGGGAATCATGGCTACACCTTC. Translated: CASSLTGNHGYTF.

The chain uses TRBV27 and TRBJ2-1, with D perhaps TRBD1 or TRBD2 (5 bases each). CDR3 length: 16 amino acids. Looked up from germline, CDR1 is MNHEY and CDR2 is SMNVEV (reference sequence). V lost 1 base and J lost 9, with 19 bases in between. This CDR3 is CASSLFSTASGLEQFF. The CDR3, as DNA: TGTGCCAGCAGTTTATTCTCTACAGCGTCGGGGCTTGAGCAGTTCTTC.

This clone was detected only once. The rearrangement joins TRBV27 to TRBJ2-7, with D possibly called TRBD1 or TRBD2 (5 bases each). Between the trimmed V and J ends, which lost 2 bases and 2 bases, there was a span of 10 bases. This CDR3 is 14 amino acids long. Germline assignment: CDR1 MNHEY and CDR2 SMNVEV (reference sequence). This chain's CDR3 is CASSLQGPTYEQYF. CDR3 in DNA: TGTGCCAGCAGTTTACAGGGACCGACCTACGAGCAGTACTTC.

The gene calls are TRBV6-6 and TRBJ1-4, with D unresolved. This CDR3 has 12 residues. Germline lookup yields CDR1 MNHNY and CDR2 SVGAGI (reference sequence). Trimming left V 2 bases short and J 6 bases short, with 4 bases between. This chain's CDR3 is CASSYKDEKLFF. CDR3 sequence (DNA): TGTGCCAGCAGTTACAAGGATGAAAAACTGTTTTTT.